The clone carrying this T cell receptor beta chain came up many times. What it binds is not known. This sample is part of a study of T cells in Graves' hyperthyroidism and ophthalmopathy. Study conclusions and caveats: The model identified upcoming ophthalmopathy a median approximately six months ahead of onset. Most clonotypes that expanded in the thyroid above 0.001 also showed up in blood.

Germline CDR1 SGHRS, CDR2 YFSETQ. Trimming took 4 bases from V and 7 from J; bases not matched to a gene: 10. This CDR3 comprises 15 residues. Researchers amplified the TCR beta CDR3 regions from RNA transcripts. TCR CDR3 regions were first amplified by RT-PCR with HTBI primers. TCRdb ran MiXCR on the multiplex PCR reads and lists one entry per CDR3 protein. The sample yields 200,000 to 300,000 distinct CDR3 sequences, approximately 23% seen once. It was uncontrolled infection, other autoimmune disease, pregnancy or lactation that excluded patients. Clinical symptoms, serum thyroxine, TRAb, thyroid ultrasound and orbital computed tomography established diagnosis.

The V call is TRBV5-1, the J call TRBJ1-2; 10 nucleotides align to TRBD1. Sequenced material: blood. The TCR sequence derives from a woman between 40 and 55 years old with Graves' ophthalmopathy. CDR3 coding DNA: TGCGCCAGCAGCCCTACCGCGGGACAGGGGTTTGGCTACACCTTC. It translates to CASSPTAGQGFGYTF.